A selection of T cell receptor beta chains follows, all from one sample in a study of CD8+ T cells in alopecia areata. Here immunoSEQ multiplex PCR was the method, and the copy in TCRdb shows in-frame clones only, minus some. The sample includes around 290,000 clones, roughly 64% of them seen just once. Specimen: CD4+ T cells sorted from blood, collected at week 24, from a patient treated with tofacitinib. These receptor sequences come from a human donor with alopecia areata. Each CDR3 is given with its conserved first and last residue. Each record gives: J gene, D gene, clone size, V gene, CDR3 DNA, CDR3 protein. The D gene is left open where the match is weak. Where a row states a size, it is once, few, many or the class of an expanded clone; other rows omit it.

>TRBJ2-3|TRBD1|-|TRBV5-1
TGCGCCAGCAGCTCGGGACAGGGAACAGATACGCAGTATTTT
CASSSGQGTDTQYF
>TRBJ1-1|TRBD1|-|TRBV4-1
TGCGCCAGCAGCCGCGGGGGACAGGGTTCAGGTGAAGCTTTCTTT
CASSRGGQGSGEAFF
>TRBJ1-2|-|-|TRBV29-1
TGCAGCGTTGAAACAGGACAGCTATTTAACTATGGCTACACCTTC
CSVETGQLFNYGYTF
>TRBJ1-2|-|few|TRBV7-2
TGTGCCAGCATTAGGGACGGCTATTATGGCTACACCTTC
CASIRDGYYGYTF
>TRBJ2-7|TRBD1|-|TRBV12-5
TGTGCTAGCGCGGACAGGGCGGGTTACGAGCAGTACTTC
CASADRAGYEQYF
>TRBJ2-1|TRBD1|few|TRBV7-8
TGTACAAGCGGTAGGGGGCTTTCCTACAATGAGCAGTTCTTC
CTSGRGLSYNEQFF
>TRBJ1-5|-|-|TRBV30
TGTGCCTGGACGGGCCCAAACAGCCTCAATCAGCCCCAGCATTTT
CAWTGPNSLNQPQHF
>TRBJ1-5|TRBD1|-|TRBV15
TGTGCCACCAGCAGACAGGGGGAGAGCAATCAGCCCCAGCATTTT
CATSRQGESNQPQHF
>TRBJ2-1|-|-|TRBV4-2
TGTGCCAGCAGCCTCCCCGCGGAGGCCGAGCAGTTCTTC
CASSLPAEAEQFF
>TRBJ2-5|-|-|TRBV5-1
TGCGCCAGCAGCTTGGGGTACCAAGAGACCCAGTACTTC
CASSLGYQETQYF
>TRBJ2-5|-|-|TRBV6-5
TGTGCCAGCAGTTACTCGAGGGTAGGGGAGACCCAGTACTTC
CASSYSRVGETQYF
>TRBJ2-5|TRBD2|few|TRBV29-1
TGCAGCGGTTTTCCGGGGGGGGAGACCCAGTACTTC
CSGFPGGETQYF
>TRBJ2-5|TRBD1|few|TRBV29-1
TGCAGCGTCCCGGGACAGGATCAGGGGTGGGCCCAGTACTTC
CSVPGQDQGWAQYF
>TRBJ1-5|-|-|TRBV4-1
TGCGCCAGCAGCCAGAGGGGTAGTCAGCCCCAGCATTTT
CASSQRGSQPQHF
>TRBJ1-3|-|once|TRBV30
TGTGCCTGGAGTGGGCACTCTGGAAACACCATATATTTT
CAWSGHSGNTIYF
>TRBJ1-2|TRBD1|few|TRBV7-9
TGTGCCAGCAGCTGGAGGCAGGGGGCCGGAGGCTACACCTTC
CASSWRQGAGGYTF
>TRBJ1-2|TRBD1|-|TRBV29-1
TGCAGCGTTGAAGGGGGGACAGTGTATGGCTACACCTTC
CSVEGGTVYGYTF
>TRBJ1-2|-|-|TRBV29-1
TGCAGCGTTGAACTGTACAGCGACTATGGCTACACCTTC
CSVELYSDYGYTF
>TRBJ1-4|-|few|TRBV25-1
TGTGCCAGCAGTGACGGCGGCAGCCTGTTTTTT
CASSDGGSLFF
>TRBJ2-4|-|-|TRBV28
TGTGCCAGCAGTTCCGGTGTTTATTCCTTGGTTTCCATTCAGTACTTC
CASSSGVYSLVSIQYF
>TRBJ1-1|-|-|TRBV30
TGTGCCGAACGAGGGGTCACTGAAGCTTTCTTT
CAERGVTEAFF
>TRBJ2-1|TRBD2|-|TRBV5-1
TGCGCCAGCAGCTTGGTTAGCGGGGGGTACAATGAGCAGTTCTTC
CASSLVSGGYNEQFF
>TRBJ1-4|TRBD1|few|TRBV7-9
TGTGCCAGCAGTCGGACAGGGGGGTCCGCAACTAATGAAAAACTGTTTTTT
CASSRTGGSATNEKLFF
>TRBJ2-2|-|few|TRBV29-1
TGCAGCGTCCGCAAACAGGGAGCGAACACCGGGGAGCTGTTTTTT
CSVRKQGANTGELFF
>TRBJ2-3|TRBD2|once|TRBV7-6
TGTGCCAGCAGCCCGCCGCGGGGGAGCACAGATACGCAGTATTTT
CASSPPRGSTDTQYF
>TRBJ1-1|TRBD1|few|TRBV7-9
TGTGCCAGCAGCCGGACAGGGAACACTGAAGCTTTCTTT
CASSRTGNTEAFF
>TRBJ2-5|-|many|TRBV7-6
TGTGCCAGCAGCTTACAACAAGAGACCCAGTACTTC
CASSLQQETQYF
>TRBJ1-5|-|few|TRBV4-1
TGCGCCAGCAGCCACCTCCCGGGACATAGCAATCAGCCCCAGCATTTT
CASSHLPGHSNQPQHF
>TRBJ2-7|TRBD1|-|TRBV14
TGTGCCAGCAGCCCCCGAGGGACAGCCCCCTACGAGCAGTACTTC
CASSPRGTAPYEQYF
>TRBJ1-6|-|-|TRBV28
TGTGCCAGCAGTTTAGGGGGAACCCCCCTCCACTTT
CASSLGGTPLHF
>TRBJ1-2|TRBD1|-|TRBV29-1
TGCAGCGTTTATCACCCAGGGGGCAGCTTCTATGGCTACACCTTC
CSVYHPGGSFYGYTF
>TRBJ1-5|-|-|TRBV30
TGTGCCTGGTCCGCGGAGTACTATAGCAATCAGCCCCAGCATTTT
CAWSAEYYSNQPQHF
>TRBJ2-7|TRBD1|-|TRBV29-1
TGCAGCGTGCGACAGGGACGATATGACGAGCAGTACTTC
CSVRQGRYDEQYF
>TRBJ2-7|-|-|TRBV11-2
TGTGCCAGCAGCTTAGAGACCCCCTCGGGGCCCTACGAGCAGTACTTC
CASSLETPSGPYEQYF
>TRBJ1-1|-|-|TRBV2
TGTGCCAGCAGTGAATTATCCGAAGCTTTCTTT
CASSELSEAFF
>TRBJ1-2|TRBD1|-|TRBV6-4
TGTGCCAGCACCCCCGACAGGGCTGGAGGTGGCTACACCTTC
CASTPDRAGGGYTF
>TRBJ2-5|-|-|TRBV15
TGTGCCACCAGCAGACCTTATGGGGGGGATACAGGGAGGCGAGAGACCCAGTACTTC
CATSRPYGGDTGRRETQYF